A single sample is the source of the 24 T cell receptor beta chains below, sequenced in a study of identical twins. TCRdb called the 5' RACE reads again in MiXCR, with one record for every CDR3 protein. The sample lists approximately 260,000 distinct CDR3 sequences, 11% to 15% occurring once. The sequenced material came from memory (CD45RO+) T cells sorted from blood. The origin of the receptors is a woman aged 18-35 years in good health.

The chain employs TRBV20-1 and TRBJ2-1, with TRBD2 matching 10 bases. The germline gives CDR1 DFQATT, CDR2 SNEGSKA (reference sequence). After removal of 7 bases from V and 6 bases from J, the junction contained 9 bases not matched to a gene. The CDR3 is 14 residues long. CDR3 loop: CSGAGGPPSNEQFF. CDR3 DNA: TGCAGTGGAGCGGGGGGGCCTCCTAGCAATGAGCAGTTCTTC.

In this sample, this clonotype turned up a few times. This chain joins TRBV4-3 and TRBJ2-6; D is undetermined. Per the germline V gene, CDR1 is LGHNA and CDR2 is YSLEER. The CDR3 runs to 16 residues. V was clipped by 0 bases and J by 0 bases, with 6 bases between them. The CDR3 protein is CASSQDHYSGANVLTF. The CDR3 DNA reads TGCGCCAGCAGCCAAGATCATTACTCTGGGGCCAACGTCCTGACTTTC.

This clonotype was observed a handful of times. This chain links TRBV7-9 with TRBJ2-1; 9 bases line up with TRBD2. The CDR3 loop spans 15 amino acids. The V and J ends lost 7 bases and 10 bases, in that order; junction bases with no gene match: 14. Germline V gene lookup returns CDR1 SEHNR and CDR2 FQNEAQ (reference sequence). The CDR3 sequence is CASTPAGGLVKEQFF. As DNA, the CDR3 is TGTGCCAGCACCCCAGCGGGGGGCCTGGTCAAGGAGCAGTTCTTC.

This clonotype was detected a few times. The rearrangement uses TRBV15 and TRBJ2-7, with TRBD1 as a possible D gene (5 bases). Trimming left V 2 bases short and J 2 bases short, with 10 bases between. The V gene's germline CDR1 is LNHNV and CDR2 YYDKDF (reference sequence). The CDR3 extends over 14 amino acids. The CDR3 nucleotides are TGTGCCACCAGCAGACAGGGAAAGGCCTACGAGCAGTACTTC. Translating it yields CATSRQGKAYEQYF.

The rearrangement joins TRBV5-8 to TRBJ1-1; D is possibly TRBD1 (5 bases). Germline V gene data show CDR1 as SGHTS and CDR2 as YDEGEE. There are 14 residues in the CDR3. Trimming took off 4 bases at V and 5 bases at J, with 15 bases between the two ends. In DNA form, the CDR3 reads TGTGCCAGCAGCCGAGACGGGGGTAGAACTGAAGCTTTCTTT. Protein product: CASSRDGGRTEAFF.

This clonotype was counted between two and nine times. This rearrangement joins TRBV29-1 to TRBJ2-5, with a possible D match to TRBD1 (5 bases). The CDR3 is 14 amino acids. Trimming pared 7 bases from V and 1 base from J, leaving 16 bases between. The germline V gene has CDR1 SQVTM and CDR2 ANQGSEA. The CDR3 DNA reads as TGCAGCGCTGTGACAGCCTTAGGCCAAGAGACCCAGTACTTC. As protein: CSAVTALGQETQYF.

The chain recombines TRBV29-1 with TRBJ2-1, with 10 positions matching TRBD2. The CDR3 length is 14 residues. CDR1 is SQVTM, CDR2 ANQGSEA, per germline. V shed 5 bases, J shed 2 bases, and the junction held 3 bases outside the gene matches. The CDR3 coding sequence is TGCAGCGTTAACGGACTAGCGGCCTACAATGAGCAGTTCTTC. Encoded protein: CSVNGLAAYNEQFF.

The genes are TRBV12-3 or TRBV12-4 and TRBJ2-2; tentative D call: TRBD1 (6 bases). V lost 5 bases to trimming and J lost 4 bases, with 11 bases between them. The CDR3 consists of 14 residues. CDR3 sequence: CASSPTGSTGELFF. The CDR3 DNA follows: TGTGCCAGCAGTCCAACAGGGAGCACCGGGGAGCTGTTTTTT.

This clonotype showed up just a few times. The chain carries TRBV12-3 or TRBV12-4 and TRBJ2-7; 10 positions agree with TRBD1. V gave up 5 bases and J gave up 2 bases; unmatched junction bases: 6. This CDR3 spans 15 amino acids. This CDR3 is CASSVRTGGAYEQYF. The CDR3 coding sequence is TGTGCCAGCAGTGTCCGGACAGGGGGGGCCTACGAGCAGTACTTC.

The chain employs TRBV27 and TRBJ2-7, with 10 bases that match TRBD2. J was trimmed by 5 bases and V by 6 bases; bases with no gene match: 7. CDR3 size: 14 residues. Germline V gives CDR1 MNHEY, CDR2 SMNVEV (reference sequence). CDR3 protein: CASSESGRVNEQYF. The CDR3 region has the DNA TGTGCCAGCAGCGAGAGCGGGAGGGTGAACGAGCAGTACTTC.

In its sample, this clonotype was seen a few times. The chain joins TRBV7-9 to TRBJ2-7; TRBD2 agrees at 11 bases. In germline, CDR1 is SEHNR, CDR2 FQNEAQ (reference sequence). CDR3 length equals 15 residues. J lost 7 bases, V lost 5 bases, and 10 bases had no gene match. The CDR3 is CASSPAASGGKEQYF. CDR3 bases: TGTGCCAGCAGCCCGGCAGCTAGCGGGGGGAAAGAGCAGTACTTC.

The genes are TRBV7-2 and TRBJ2-5; D remains ambiguous. V lost 2 bases to trimming and J lost 2 bases, with 6 bases between them. CDR3 length: 13 residues. Germline CDR1 reads SGHTA; CDR2 reads FQGNSA. CDR3: CASSLLKQETQYF. The CDR3 DNA reads TGTGCCAGCAGCTTACTGAAGCAAGAGACCCAGTACTTC.

In its sample, this clonotype was seen many times. The J gene is TRBJ2-1, the V gene TRBV14; 7 nucleotides agree with TRBD2. CDR3 length: 15 amino acids. The ends lost 1 base at V and 7 bases at J; junction bases unmatched: 7. CDR1 and CDR2 from the germline V gene are SGHDN and FVKESK. CDR3 DNA: TGTGCCAGCAGCCAAGCTTCGCGGGAGCGAAATGAGCAGTTCTTC. It encodes CASSQASRERNEQFF.

The chain combines TRBV11-2 with TRBJ1-1; maybe TRBD1 (5 bases). CDR3 length equals 14 residues. V dropped 6 bases and J dropped 0 bases, with 11 bases sitting between them. CDR1 is SGHAT, CDR2 FQNNGV, per germline. The CDR3 sequence: CASRLRQMNTEAFF. As DNA, the CDR3 is TGTGCCAGCAGACTAAGACAGATGAACACTGAAGCTTTCTTT. Combining the CDR3 with reference TRBV11-2 and TRBJ1-1 gives the whole variable domain EAGVAQSPRYKIIEKRQSVAFWCNPISGHATLYWYQQILGQGPKLLIQFQNNGVVDDSQLPKDRFSAERLKGVDSTLKIQPAKLEDSAVYLCASRLRQMNTEAFFGQGTRLTVV.

The chain employs TRBV9 and TRBJ2-7; the D is unclear. This CDR3 contains 12 residues. Germline lookup yields CDR1 SGDLS and CDR2 YYNGEE. Trimming took 4 bases from V and 4 from J, leaving 9 bases between them. In nucleotides, the CDR3 is TGTGCCAGCAGCCTAAGTAAATACGAGCAGTACTTC. This sequence encodes CASSLSKYEQYF.

This clonotype was seen ten or more times. The J gene is TRBJ2-3, the V gene TRBV9; D not resolved. With 0 bases removed from V and 4 bases from J, the gap between germline ends came to 9 bases. This CDR3 is built from 14 residues. Germline V gene data show CDR1 as SGDLS and CDR2 as YYNGEE. CDR3 sequence (DNA): TGTGCCAGCAGCGTAGCACCCCCGGCAGATACGCAGTATTTT. This sequence encodes CASSVAPPADTQYF.

This clonotype was observed at least ten times. The chain combines TRBV7-2 with TRBJ1-2; D call uncertain. CDR3 length equals 11 residues. Looked up from germline, CDR1 is SGHTA and CDR2 is FQGNSA. Trimming pared 4 bases from V and 8 bases from J, leaving 8 bases between. The CDR3 reads CASSYRVGYTF. CDR3 coding DNA: TGTGCCAGCAGCTATAGGGTCGGCTACACCTTC.

This clonotype has only a few counts. CDR3 in amino acids: CASKNWRMNSPLHF. The DNA for the CDR3 is TGTGCCAGCAAGAATTGGAGGATGAACTCACCCCTCCACTTT. The J gene is TRBJ1-6, the V gene TRBV6-1; D remains ambiguous. The CDR3 has 14 amino acids. V was cut by 7 bases and J by 10 bases, with 17 bases left in between. Germline CDR1 MNHNS, CDR2 SASEGT.

This chain uses TRBV7-9 with TRBJ2-3, with TRBD2 identical over 7 bases. This CDR3 region has 15 residues. V trimming: 5 bases; J trimming: 6 bases; junction bases outside the gene matches: 11. Germline values: CDR1 SEHNR, CDR2 FQNEAQ (reference sequence). This CDR3 is CASSGGGVPYDTQYF. The CDR3 DNA reads TGTGCCAGCAGCGGGGGGGGGGTTCCCTACGATACGCAGTATTTT.

This clonotype occurred a few times. The CDR3 region is CASSIAGVRDEQFF. The CDR3 nucleotides read TGTGCCAGCAGCATAGCGGGAGTTAGGGATGAGCAGTTCTTC. The chain uses TRBV11-3 and TRBJ2-1, with 9 bases identical to TRBD2. This CDR3 is 14 amino acids long. Germline values: CDR1 SGHNT, CDR2 YENEEA. Trimming at V came to 5 bases and at J to 8 bases, leaving 7 bases not matched to a gene.

This clonotype was picked up many times. V gene TRBV7-9 combines with J gene TRBJ2-4; 7 nucleotides align to TRBD1. Germline V gene sequence: CDR1 SEHNR, CDR2 FQNEAQ (reference sequence). This CDR3 is 15 amino acids long. J was trimmed by 0 bases and V by 5 bases; bases with no gene match: 4. The CDR3 loop reads CASSQTGIAKNIQYF. As DNA, the CDR3 is TGTGCCAGCAGCCAGACAGGGATAGCCAAAAACATTCAGTACTTC.

The chain employs TRBV5-1 and TRBJ1-1; D is unresolved. Germline CDR1 is SGHRS and CDR2 is YFSETQ. V dropped 4 bases and J dropped 7 bases, with 17 bases sitting between them. CDR3 length: 14 residues. The CDR3 region is CASSPRTGFDEAFF. CDR3 coding DNA: TGCGCCAGCAGCCCCAGGACGGGATTCGATGAAGCTTTCTTT.

The gene calls are TRBV12-3 or TRBV12-4 and TRBJ2-1, with 10 bases matching TRBD2. V was pared by 3 bases and J by 0 bases, with 2 bases of the junction left unmatched. The CDR3 extends over 16 amino acids. CDR3 in amino acids: CASSFGLAASYNEQFF. The CDR3 nucleotides are TGTGCCAGCAGTTTTGGACTAGCGGCCTCCTACAATGAGCAGTTCTTC.

This clonotype was counted only a few times. It is likely a read error, because the conserved phenylalanine at the end of the CDR3 is missing. The limits of the CDR3 on the DNA are not certain, so only TCRdb's listed CDR3 is given. V usage is TRBV3-1 and J usage is TRBJ2-1. Germline V gives CDR1 LGHDT, CDR2 YNNKEL (reference sequence). Including both end residues, the CDR3 is 11 amino acids long. The CDR3 is CASSRHQTSSC.